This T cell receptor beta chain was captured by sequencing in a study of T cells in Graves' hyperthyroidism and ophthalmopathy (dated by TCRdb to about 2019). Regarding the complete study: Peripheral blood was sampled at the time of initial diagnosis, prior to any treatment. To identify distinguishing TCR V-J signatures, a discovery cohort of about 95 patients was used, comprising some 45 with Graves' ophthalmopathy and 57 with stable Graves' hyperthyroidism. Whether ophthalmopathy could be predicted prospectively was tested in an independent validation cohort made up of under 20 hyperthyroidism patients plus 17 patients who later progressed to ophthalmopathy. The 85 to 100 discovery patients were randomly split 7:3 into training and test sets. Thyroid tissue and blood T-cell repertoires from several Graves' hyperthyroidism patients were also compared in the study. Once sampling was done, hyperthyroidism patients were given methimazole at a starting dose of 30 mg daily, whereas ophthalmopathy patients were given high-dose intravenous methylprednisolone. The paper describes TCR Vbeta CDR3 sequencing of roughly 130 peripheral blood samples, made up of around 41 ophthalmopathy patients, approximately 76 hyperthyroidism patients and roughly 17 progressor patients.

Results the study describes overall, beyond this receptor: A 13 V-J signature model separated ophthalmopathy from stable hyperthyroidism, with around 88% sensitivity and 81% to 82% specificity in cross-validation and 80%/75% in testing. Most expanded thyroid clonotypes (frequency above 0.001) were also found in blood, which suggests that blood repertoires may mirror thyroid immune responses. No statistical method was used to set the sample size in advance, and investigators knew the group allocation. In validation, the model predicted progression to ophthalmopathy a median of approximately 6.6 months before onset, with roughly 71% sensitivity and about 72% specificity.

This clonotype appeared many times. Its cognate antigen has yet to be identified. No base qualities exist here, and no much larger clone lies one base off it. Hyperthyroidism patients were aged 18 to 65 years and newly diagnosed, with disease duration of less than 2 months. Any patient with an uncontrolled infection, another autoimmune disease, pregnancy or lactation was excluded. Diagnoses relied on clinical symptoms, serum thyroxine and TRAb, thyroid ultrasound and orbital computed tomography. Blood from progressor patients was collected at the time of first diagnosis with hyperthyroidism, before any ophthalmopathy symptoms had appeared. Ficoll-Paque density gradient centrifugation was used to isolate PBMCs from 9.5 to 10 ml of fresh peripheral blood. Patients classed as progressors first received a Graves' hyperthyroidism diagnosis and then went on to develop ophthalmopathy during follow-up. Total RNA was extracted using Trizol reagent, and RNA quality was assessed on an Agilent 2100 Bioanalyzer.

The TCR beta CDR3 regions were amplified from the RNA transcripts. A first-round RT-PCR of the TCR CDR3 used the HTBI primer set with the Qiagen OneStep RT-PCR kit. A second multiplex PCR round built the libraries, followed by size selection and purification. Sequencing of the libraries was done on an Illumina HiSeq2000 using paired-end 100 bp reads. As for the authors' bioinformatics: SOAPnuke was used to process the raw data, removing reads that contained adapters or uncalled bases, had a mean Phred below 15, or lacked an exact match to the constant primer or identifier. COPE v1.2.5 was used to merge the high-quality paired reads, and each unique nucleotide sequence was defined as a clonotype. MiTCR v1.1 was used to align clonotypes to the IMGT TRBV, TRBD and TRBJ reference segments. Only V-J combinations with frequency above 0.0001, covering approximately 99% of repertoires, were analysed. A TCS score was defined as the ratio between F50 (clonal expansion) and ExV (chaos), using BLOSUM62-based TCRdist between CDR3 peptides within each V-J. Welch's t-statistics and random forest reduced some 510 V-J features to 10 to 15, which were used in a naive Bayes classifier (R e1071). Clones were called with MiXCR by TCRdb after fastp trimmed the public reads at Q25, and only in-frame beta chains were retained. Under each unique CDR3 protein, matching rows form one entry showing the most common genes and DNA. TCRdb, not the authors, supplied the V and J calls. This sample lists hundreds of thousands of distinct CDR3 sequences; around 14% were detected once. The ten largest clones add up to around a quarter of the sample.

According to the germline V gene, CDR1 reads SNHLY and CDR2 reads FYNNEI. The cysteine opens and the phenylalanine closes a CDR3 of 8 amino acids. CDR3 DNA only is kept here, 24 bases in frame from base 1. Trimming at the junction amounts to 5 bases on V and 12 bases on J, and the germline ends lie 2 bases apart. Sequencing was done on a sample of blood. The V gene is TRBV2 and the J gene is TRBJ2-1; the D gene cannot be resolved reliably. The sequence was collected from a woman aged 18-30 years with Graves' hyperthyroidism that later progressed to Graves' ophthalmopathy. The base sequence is TGTGCCAGCAGTACGCAGTTCTTC. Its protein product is CASSTQFF.